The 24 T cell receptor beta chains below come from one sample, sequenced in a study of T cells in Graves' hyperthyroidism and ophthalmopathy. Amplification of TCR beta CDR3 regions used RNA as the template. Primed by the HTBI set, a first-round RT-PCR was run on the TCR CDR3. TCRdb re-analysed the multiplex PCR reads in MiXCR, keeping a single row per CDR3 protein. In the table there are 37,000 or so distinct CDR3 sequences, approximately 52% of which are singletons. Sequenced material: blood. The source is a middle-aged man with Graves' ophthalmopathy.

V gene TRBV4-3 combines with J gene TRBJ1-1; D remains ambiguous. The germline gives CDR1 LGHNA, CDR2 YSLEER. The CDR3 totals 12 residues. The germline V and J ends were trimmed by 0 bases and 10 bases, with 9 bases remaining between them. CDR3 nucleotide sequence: TGCGCCAGCAGCCAAGATATCGAGGGAGCTTTCTTT. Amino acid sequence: CASSQDIEGAFF.

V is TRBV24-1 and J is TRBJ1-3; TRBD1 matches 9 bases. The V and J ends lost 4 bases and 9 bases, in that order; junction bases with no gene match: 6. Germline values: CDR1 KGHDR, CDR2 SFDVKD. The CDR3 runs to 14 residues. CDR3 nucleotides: TGTGCCACCAGTGACCCCGGGACAGGGACCACCATATATTTT. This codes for CATSDPGTGTTIYF.

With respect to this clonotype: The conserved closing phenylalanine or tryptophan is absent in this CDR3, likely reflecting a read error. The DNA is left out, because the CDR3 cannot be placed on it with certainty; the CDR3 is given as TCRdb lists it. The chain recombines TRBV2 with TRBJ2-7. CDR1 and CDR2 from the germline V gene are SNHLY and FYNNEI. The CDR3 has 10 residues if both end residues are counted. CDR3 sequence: CASSEGRTST.

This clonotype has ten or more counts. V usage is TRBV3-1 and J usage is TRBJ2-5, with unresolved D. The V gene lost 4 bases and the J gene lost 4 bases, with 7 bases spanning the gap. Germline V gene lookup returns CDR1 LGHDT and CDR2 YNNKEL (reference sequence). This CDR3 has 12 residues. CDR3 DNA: TGTGCCAGCAGCCCCTTGCGAGAGACCCAGTACTTC. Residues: CASSPLRETQYF.

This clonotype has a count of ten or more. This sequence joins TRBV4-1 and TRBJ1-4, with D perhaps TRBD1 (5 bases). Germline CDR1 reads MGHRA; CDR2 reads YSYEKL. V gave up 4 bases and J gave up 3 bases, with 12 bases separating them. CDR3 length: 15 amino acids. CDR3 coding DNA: TGCGCCAGCAGCCGAGGGACCACCTCTAATGAAAAACTGTTTTTT. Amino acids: CASSRGTTSNEKLFF.

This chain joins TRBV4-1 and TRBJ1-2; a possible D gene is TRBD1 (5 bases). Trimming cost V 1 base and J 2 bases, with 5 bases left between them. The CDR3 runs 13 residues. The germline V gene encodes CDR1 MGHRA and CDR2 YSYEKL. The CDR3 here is CASSQGQNYGYTF. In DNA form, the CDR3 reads TGCGCCAGCAGCCAAGGACAGAACTATGGCTACACCTTC.

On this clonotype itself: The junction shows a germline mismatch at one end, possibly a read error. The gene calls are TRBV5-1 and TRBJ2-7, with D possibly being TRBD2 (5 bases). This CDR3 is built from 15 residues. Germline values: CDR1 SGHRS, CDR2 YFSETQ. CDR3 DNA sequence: TGCGCCAGCAGCTGGACCGGGCCCACCTCCGGGGAGCTGTACTTC. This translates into CASSWTGPTSGELYF. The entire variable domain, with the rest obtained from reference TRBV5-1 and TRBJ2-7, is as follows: KAGVTQTPRYLIKTRGQQVTLSCSPISGHRSVSWYQQTPGQGLQFLFEYFSETQRNKGNFPGRFSGRQFSNSRSEMNVSTLELGDSALYLCASSWTGPTSGELYFGPGTRLTVT.

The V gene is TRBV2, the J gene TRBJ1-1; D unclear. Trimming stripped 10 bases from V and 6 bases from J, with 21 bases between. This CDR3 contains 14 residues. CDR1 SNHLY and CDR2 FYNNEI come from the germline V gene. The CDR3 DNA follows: TGTGCCACCATTGTTGGGCTGTATTCTCCTGAAGCTTTCTTT. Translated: CATIVGLYSPEAFF.

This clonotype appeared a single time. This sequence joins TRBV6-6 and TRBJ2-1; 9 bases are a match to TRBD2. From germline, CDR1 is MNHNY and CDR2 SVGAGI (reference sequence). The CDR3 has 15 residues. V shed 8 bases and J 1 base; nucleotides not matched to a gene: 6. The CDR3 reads CASLAGGRSYNEQFF. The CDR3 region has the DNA TGTGCCAGCTTGGCGGGAGGGCGGTCCTACAATGAGCAGTTCTTC.

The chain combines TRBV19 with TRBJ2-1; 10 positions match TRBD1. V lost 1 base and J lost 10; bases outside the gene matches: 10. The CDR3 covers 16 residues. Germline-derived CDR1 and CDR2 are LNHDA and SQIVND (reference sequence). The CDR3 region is CASSIGFGTGAGEQFF. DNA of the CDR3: TGTGCCAGTAGTATAGGATTCGGGACAGGGGCGGGGGAGCAGTTCTTC.

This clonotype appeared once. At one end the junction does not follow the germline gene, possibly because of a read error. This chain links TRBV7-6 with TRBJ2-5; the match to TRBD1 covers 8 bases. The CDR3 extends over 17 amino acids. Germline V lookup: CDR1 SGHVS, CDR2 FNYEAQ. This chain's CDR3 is CAINLAPGQGEADSQYF. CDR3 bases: TGTGCCATCAACTTAGCGCCTGGACAGGGAGAGGCAGATTCGCAGTATTTC. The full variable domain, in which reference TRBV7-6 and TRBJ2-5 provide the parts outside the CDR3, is GAGVSQSPRYKVTKRGQDVALRCDPISGHVSLYWYRQALGQGPEFLTYFNYEAQQDKSGLPNDRFSAERPEGSISTLTIQRTEQRDSAMYRCAINLAPGQGEADSQYFGPGTRLLVL.

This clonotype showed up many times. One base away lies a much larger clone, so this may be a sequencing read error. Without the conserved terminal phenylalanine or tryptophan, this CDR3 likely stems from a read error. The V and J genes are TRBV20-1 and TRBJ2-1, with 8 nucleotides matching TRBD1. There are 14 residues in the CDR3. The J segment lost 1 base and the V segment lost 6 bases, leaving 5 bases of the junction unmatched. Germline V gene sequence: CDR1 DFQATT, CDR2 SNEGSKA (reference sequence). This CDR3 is CSAKDRESYNEQFL. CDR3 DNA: TGCAGTGCCAAGGACAGGGAATCCTACAATGAGCAGTTCCTC.

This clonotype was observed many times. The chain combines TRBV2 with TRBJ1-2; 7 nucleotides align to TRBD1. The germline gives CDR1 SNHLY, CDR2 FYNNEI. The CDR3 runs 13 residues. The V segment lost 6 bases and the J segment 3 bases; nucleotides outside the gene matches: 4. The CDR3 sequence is CASRTGTDYGYTF. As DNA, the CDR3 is TGTGCCAGCAGGACAGGGACGGACTATGGCTACACCTTC. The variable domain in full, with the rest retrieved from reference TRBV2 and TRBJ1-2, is EPEVTQTPSHQVTQMGQEVILRCVPISNHLYFYWYRQILGQKVEFLVSFYNNEISEKSEIFDDQFSVERPDGSNFTLKIRSTKLEDSAMYFCASRTGTDYGYTFGSGTRLTVV.

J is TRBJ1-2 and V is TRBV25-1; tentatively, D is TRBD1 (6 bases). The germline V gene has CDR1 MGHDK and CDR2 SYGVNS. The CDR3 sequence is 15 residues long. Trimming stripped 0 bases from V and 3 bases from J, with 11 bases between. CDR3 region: CASSEYKGVYYGYTF. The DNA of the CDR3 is TGTGCCAGCAGTGAATATAAGGGGGTCTACTATGGCTACACCTTC.

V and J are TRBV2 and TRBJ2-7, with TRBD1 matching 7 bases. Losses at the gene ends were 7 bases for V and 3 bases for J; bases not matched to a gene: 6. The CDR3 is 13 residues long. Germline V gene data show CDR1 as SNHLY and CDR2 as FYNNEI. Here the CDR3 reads CASMETGIYEQYF. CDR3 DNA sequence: TGTGCCAGCATGGAGACAGGGATCTACGAGCAGTACTTC. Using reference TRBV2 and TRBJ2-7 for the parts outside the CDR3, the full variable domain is EPEVTQTPSHQVTQMGQEVILRCVPISNHLYFYWYRQILGQKVEFLVSFYNNEISEKSEIFDDQFSVERPDGSNFTLKIRSTKLEDSAMYFCASMETGIYEQYFGPGTRLTVT.

CDR3 DNA sequence: TGTGCCAGCATTGTGAACAGGCGGGGCAGGGGTTACGAGCAGTACTTC. It codes for CASIVNRRGRGYEQYF. This sequence joins TRBV6-1 and TRBJ2-7, with D perhaps being TRBD1 or TRBD2 (6 bases each). Germline-derived CDR1 and CDR2 are MNHNS and SASEGT. V shed 7 bases and J shed 4 bases, with 23 bases lying between them. This CDR3 comprises 16 residues.

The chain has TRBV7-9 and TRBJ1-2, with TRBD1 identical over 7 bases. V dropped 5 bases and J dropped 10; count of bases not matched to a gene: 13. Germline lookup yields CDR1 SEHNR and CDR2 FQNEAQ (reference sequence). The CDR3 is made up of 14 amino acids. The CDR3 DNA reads TGTGCCAGCAGCCCGAAGACGGACAGGTTGTACTACACCTTC. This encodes CASSPKTDRLYYTF. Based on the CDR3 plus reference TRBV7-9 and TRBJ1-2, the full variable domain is DTGVSQNPRHKITKRGQNVTFRCDPISEHNRLYWYRQTLGQGPEFLTYFQNEAQLEKSRLLSDRFSAERPKGSFSTLEIQRTEQGDSAMYLCASSPKTDRLYYTFGSGTRLTVV.

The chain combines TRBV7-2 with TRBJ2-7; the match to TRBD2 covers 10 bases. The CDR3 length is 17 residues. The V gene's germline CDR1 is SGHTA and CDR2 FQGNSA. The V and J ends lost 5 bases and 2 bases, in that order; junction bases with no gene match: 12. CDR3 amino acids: CASSPWGGSGGAYEQYF. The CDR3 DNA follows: TGTGCCAGCAGCCCATGGGGGGGAAGCGGGGGGGCCTACGAGCAGTACTTC.

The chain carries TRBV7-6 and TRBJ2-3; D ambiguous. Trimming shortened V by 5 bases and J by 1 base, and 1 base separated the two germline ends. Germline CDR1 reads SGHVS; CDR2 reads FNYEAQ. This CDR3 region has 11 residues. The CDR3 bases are TGTGCCAGCAGCCGCACAGATACGCAGTATTTT. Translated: CASSRTDTQYF.

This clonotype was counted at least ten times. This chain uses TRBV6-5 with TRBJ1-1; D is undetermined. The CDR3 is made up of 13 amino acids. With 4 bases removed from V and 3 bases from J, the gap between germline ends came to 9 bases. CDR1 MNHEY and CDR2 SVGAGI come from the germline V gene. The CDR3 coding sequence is TGTGCCAGCAGTTTAAGACCGGACACTGAAGCTTTCTTT. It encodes CASSLRPDTEAFF.

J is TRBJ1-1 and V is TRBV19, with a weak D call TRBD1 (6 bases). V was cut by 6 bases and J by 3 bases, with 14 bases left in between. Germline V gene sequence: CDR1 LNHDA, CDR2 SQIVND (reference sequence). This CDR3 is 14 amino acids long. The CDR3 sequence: CASRGYGGYTEAFF. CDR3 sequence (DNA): TGTGCCAGTAGAGGTTACGGGGGCTACACTGAAGCTTTCTTT. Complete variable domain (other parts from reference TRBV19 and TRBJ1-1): DGGITQSPKYLFRKEGQNVTLSCEQNLNHDAMYWYRQDPGQGLRLIYYSQIVNDFQKGDIAEGYSVSREKKESFPLTVTSAQKNPTAFYLCASRGYGGYTEAFFGQGTRLTVV.

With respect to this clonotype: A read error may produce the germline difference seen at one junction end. The CDR3 nucleotides are TGTGCCAGCAGCTTTATCAAGGGAAGTGCGAACACTGAAGCTTTC. It codes for CASSFIKGSANTEAF. The chain recombines TRBV7-9 with TRBJ2-6, with D unresolved. CDR1 is SEHNR and CDR2 is FQNEAQ in the germline V gene (reference sequence). This CDR3 has 15 residues.

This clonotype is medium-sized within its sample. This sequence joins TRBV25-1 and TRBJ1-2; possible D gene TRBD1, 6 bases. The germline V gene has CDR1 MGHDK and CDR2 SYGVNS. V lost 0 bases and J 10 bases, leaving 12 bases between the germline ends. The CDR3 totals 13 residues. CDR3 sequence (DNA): TGTGCCAGCAGTGAATACGACAGGCAGGTCTACACCTTC. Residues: CASSEYDRQVYTF.

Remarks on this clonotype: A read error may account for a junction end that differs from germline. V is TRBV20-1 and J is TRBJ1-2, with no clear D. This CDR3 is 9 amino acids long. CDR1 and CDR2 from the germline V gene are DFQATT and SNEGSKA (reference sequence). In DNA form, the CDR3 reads TGCTGTGCTAACTATGGCTACACCTTC. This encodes CCANYGYTF.